Shown below are 6 T cell receptor beta chains from a single sample sequenced in a study of CD8 T cells in ankylosing spondylitis. TCRdb reanalysed the 5' RACE reads using MiXCR and keeps one entry per CDR3 protein. This sample has just under 550,000 distinct CDR3 sequences, with about 12% found just once. Regarding the study as a whole: Seven to nine highly homologous variants formed a TCR beta motif that appeared characteristic of ankylosing spondylitis blood.

The antigens these receptors bind are not known. The sequenced sample consisted of blood, either unsorted or a sorted T cell fraction (not recorded which). The receptors come from a male donor with ankylosing spondylitis.

There are many counts of this clonotype. The J gene is TRBJ2-3, the V gene TRBV5-6; 8 nucleotides line up with TRBD1. The V and J ends lost 4 bases and 2 bases, in that order; junction bases with no gene match: 21. Germline CDR1 and CDR2: SGHDT and YYEEEE. This CDR3 is built from 20 residues. The CDR3 spells CASSLRTGRSSLATTDTQYF. The DNA of the CDR3 is TGTGCCAGCAGCCTAAGGACAGGGCGCTCTTCTCTAGCGACCACAGATACGCAGTATTTT. Together with reference TRBV5-6 and TRBJ2-3, the CDR3 gives the full variable domain: DAGVTQSPTHLIKTRGQQVTLRCSPKSGHDTVSWYQQALGQGPQFIFQYYEEEERQRGNFPDRFSGHQFPNYSSELNVNALLLGDSALYLCASSLRTGRSSLATTDTQYFGPGTRLTVL.

The chain has TRBV7-9 and TRBJ1-5; weak D call: TRBD1 (5 bases). Germline values: CDR1 SEHNR, CDR2 FQNEAQ (reference sequence). The CDR3 totals 16 residues. Trimming removed 6 bases at V and 6 bases at J, with 21 bases between. CDR3 region: CASRMPGRGRSQPQHF. CDR3 coding DNA: TGTGCCAGCAGGATGCCAGGGAGGGGAAGAAGTCAGCCCCAGCATTTT. The full variable domain, rest sourced from reference TRBV7-9 and TRBJ1-5, is DTGVSQNPRHKITKRGQNVTFRCDPISEHNRLYWYRQTLGQGPEFLTYFQNEAQLEKSRLLSDRFSAERPKGSFSTLEIQRTEQGDSAMYLCASRMPGRGRSQPQHFGDGTRLSIL.

This clonotype was counted only a few times. The gene calls are TRBV3-1 and TRBJ2-5; perhaps D is TRBD1 or TRBD2 (6 bases each). Germline lookup yields CDR1 LGHDT and CDR2 YNNKEL (reference sequence). With 4 bases removed from V and 2 bases from J, the gap between germline ends came to 20 bases. The CDR3 is 17 amino acids. The DNA for the CDR3 is TGTGCCAGCAGCCGCCGGCGGGGCGGGACATTACAAGAGACCCAGTACTTC. It yields the protein CASSRRRGGTLQETQYF.

This clonotype was seen a handful of times. The V gene is TRBV2, the J gene TRBJ1-5, with D possibly TRBD1 on 5 matching bases. Trimming cost V 6 bases and J 5 bases, with 20 bases left between them. The CDR3 has 16 amino acids. Germline V CDR1 and CDR2: SNHLY, FYNNEI. Here the CDR3 reads CASRADGTGNHQPQHF. CDR3 DNA: TGTGCCAGCAGGGCCGATGGGACGGGGAACCATCAGCCCCAGCATTTT.

Regarding this clonotype: This may come from a read error, since a much larger clone is one base off. CDR3 residues: CASSPGADNEQLF. CDR3 DNA: TGTGCCAGCTCACCGGGAGCAGACAATGAGCAGCTCTTC. The V gene is TRBV18, the J gene TRBJ2-1; D may be TRBD2 (5 bases). In germline, CDR1 is KGHSH, CDR2 LQKENI. This CDR3 is 13 amino acids long.

In its sample, this clonotype was seen many times. This rearrangement joins TRBV29-1 to TRBJ2-1; TRBD1 aligns across 7 bases. Germline V CDR1 and CDR2: SQVTM, ANQGSEA. The CDR3 sequence is 14 residues long. V was clipped by 5 bases and J by 4 bases; unmatched bases: 8. This chain's CDR3 is CSVQQGIPYNEQFF. The CDR3 DNA reads TGCAGCGTTCAACAGGGGATCCCTTACAATGAGCAGTTCTTC.